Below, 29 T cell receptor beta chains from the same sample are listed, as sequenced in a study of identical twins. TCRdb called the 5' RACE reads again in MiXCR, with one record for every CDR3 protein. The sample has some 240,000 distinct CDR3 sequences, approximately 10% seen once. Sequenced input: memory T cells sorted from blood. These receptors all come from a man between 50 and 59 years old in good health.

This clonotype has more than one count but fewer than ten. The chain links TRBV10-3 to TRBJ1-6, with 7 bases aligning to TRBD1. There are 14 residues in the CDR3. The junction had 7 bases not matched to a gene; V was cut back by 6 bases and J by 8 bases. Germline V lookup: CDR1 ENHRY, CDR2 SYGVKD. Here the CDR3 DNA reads TGTGCCATCAGCCCGGACAGGTTTTATTCACCCCTCCACTTT. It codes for CAISPDRFYSPLHF.

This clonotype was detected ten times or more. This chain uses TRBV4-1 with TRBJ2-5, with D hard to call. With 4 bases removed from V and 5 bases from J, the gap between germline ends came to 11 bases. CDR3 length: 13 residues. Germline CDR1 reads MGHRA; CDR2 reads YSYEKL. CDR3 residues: CASSRLETETQYF. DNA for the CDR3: TGCGCCAGCAGCCGACTCGAAACGGAGACCCAGTACTTC.

CDR3 protein: CASSSRVERNTIYF. The CDR3 nucleotides are TGTGCCAGCAGCTCCAGGGTTGAGAGAAACACCATATATTTT. The genes are TRBV7-8 and TRBJ1-3; maybe TRBD1 (5 bases). Germline CDR1 is SGHVS and CDR2 is FQNEAQ. The CDR3 totals 14 residues. V shed 4 bases and J shed 5 bases, with 12 bases lying between them.

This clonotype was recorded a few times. CDR3 region: CASSPGAGVVGEQYF. The DNA for the CDR3 is TGTGCCAGCAGCCCCGGAGCGGGAGTAGTGGGGGAGCAGTACTTC. The chain employs TRBV7-2 and TRBJ2-7; 8 nucleotides line up with TRBD2. Germline loops: CDR1 SGHTA, CDR2 FQGNSA. This CDR3 has 15 residues. The junction had 13 bases not matched to a gene; V was cut back by 5 bases and J by 7 bases.

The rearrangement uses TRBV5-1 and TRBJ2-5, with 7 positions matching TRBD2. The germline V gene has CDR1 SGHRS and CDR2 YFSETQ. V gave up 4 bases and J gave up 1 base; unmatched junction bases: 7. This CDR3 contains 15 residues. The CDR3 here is CASSRMGLTQETQYF. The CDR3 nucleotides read TGCGCCAGCAGCCGAATGGGACTAACCCAAGAGACCCAGTACTTC.

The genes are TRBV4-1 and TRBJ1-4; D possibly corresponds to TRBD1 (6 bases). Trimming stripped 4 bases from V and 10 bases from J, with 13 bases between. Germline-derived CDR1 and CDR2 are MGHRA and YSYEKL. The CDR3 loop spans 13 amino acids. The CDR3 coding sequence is TGCGCCAGCAGCCCCTACAGGGAGGGAAAACTGTTTTTT. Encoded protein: CASSPYREGKLFF.

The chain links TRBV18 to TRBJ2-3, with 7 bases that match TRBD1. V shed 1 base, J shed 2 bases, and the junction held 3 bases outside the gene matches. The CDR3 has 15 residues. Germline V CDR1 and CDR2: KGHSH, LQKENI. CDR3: CASSPQGAPTDTQYF. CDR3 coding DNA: TGTGCCAGCTCACCACAGGGGGCTCCCACAGATACGCAGTATTTT.

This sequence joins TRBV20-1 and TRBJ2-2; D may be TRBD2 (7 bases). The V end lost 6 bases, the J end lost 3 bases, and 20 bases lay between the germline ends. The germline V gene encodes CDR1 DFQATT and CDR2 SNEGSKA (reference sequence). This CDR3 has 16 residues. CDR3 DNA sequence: TGCAGTGCCAATAGGGTGGCGGGGGCCCACACCGGGGAGCTGTTTTTT. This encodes CSANRVAGAHTGELFF.

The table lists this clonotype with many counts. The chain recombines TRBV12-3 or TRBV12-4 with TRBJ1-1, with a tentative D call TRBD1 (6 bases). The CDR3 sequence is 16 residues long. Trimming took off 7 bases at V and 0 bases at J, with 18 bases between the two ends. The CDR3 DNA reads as TGTGCCAGCACCAGTTTAGGGACACTTATGAACACTGAAGCTTTCTTT. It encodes CASTSLGTLMNTEAFF.

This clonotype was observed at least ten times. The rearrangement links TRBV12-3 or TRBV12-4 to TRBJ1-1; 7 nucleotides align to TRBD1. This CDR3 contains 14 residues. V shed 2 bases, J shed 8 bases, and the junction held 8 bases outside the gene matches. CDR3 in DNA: TGTGCCAGCAGTTTAACGGAGGGGGCGACGGAAGCTTTCTTT. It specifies CASSLTEGATEAFF.

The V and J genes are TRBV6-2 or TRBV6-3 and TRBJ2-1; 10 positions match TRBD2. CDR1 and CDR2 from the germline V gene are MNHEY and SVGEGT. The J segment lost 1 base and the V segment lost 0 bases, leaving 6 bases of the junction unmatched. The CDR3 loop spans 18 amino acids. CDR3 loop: CASSYSILAGESYNEQFF. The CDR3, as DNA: TGTGCCAGCAGTTACTCGATTCTAGCGGGGGAGTCCTACAATGAGCAGTTCTTC.

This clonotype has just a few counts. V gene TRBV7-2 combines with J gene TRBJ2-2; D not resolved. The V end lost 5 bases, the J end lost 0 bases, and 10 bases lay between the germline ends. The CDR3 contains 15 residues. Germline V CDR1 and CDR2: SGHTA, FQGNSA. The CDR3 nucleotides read TGTGCCAGCAGCCAACAAGGCCCGAACACCGGGGAGCTGTTTTTT. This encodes CASSQQGPNTGELFF. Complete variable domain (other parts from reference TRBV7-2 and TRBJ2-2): GAGVSQSPSNKVTEKGKDVELRCDPISGHTALYWYRQSLGQGLEFLIYFQGNSAPDKSGLPSDRFSAERTGGSVSTLTIQRTQQEDSAVYLCASSQQGPNTGELFFGEGSRLTVL.

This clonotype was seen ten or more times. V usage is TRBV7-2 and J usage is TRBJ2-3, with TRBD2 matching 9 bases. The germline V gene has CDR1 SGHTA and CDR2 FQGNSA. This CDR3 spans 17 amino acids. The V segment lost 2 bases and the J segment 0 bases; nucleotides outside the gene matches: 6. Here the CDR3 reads CASSLRWTSDSTDTQYF. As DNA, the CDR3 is TGTGCCAGCAGCTTAAGATGGACTAGCGATAGCACAGATACGCAGTATTTT.

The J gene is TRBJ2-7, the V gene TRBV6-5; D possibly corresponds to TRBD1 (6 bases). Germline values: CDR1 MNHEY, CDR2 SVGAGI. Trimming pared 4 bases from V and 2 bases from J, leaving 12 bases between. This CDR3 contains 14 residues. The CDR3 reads CASSFQRDTYEQYF. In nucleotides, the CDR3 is TGTGCCAGCAGTTTCCAACGGGACACCTACGAGCAGTACTTC.

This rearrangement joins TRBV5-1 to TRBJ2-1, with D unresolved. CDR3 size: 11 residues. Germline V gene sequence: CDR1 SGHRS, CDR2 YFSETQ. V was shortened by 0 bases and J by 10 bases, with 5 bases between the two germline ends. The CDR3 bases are TGCGCCAGCAGCTTGGATAAGGAGCAGTTCTTC. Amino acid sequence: CASSLDKEQFF.

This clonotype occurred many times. This CDR3 is CASSPDPYNEQFF. The CDR3 nucleotides are TGTGCCAGCAGCCCTGATCCTTACAATGAGCAGTTCTTC. The chain is built from TRBV7-2 and TRBJ2-1, with unresolved D. This CDR3 contains 13 residues. Germline CDR1 is SGHTA and CDR2 is FQGNSA. Between the trimmed V and J ends, which lost 5 bases and 4 bases, there was a span of 9 bases.

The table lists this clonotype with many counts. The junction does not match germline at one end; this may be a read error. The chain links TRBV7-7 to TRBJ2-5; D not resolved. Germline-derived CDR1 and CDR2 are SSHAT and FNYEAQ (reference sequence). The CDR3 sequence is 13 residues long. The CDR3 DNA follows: TGTGCTAGCAGCTTACATGGCAGGGAGACCCAGTACTTC. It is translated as CASSLHGRETQYF. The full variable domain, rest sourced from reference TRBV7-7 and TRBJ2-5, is GAGVSQSPRYKVTKRGQDVTLRCDPISSHATLYWYQQALGQGPEFLTYFNYEAQPDKSGLPSDRFSAERPEGSISTLTIQRTEQRDSAMYRCASSLHGRETQYFGPGTRLLVL.

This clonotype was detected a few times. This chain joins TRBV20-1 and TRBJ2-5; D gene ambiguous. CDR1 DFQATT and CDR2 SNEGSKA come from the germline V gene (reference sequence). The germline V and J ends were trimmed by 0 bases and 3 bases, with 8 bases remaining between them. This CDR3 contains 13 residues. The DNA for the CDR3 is TGCAGTGCTAGAGATCTACGGAAAGAGACCCAGTACTTC. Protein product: CSARDLRKETQYF.

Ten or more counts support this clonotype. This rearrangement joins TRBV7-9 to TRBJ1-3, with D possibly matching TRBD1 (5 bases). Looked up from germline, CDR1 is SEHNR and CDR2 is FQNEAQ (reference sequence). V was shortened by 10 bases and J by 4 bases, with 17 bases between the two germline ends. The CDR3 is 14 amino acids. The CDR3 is CATPDTVSGNTIYF. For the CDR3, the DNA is TGTGCCACCCCGGACACTGTGTCAGGAAACACCATATATTTT.

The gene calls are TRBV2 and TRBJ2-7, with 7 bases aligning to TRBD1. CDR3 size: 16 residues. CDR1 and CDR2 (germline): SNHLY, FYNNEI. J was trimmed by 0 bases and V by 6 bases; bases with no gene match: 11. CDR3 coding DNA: TGTGCCAGCAGGAGGGACAGTACTCTGAGCTCCTACGAGCAGTACTTC. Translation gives CASRRDSTLSSYEQYF.

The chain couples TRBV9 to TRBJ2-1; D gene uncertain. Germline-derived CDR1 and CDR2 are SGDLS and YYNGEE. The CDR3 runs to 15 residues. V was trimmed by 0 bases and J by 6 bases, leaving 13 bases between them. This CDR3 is CASSVEGRAVNEQFF. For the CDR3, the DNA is TGTGCCAGCAGCGTAGAGGGTAGAGCAGTCAATGAGCAGTTCTTC. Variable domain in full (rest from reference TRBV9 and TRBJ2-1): DSGVTQTPKHLITATGQRVTLRCSPRSGDLSVYWYQQSLDQGLQFLIQYYNGEERAKGNILERFSAQQFPDLHSELNLSSLELGDSALYFCASSVEGRAVNEQFFGPGTRLTVL.

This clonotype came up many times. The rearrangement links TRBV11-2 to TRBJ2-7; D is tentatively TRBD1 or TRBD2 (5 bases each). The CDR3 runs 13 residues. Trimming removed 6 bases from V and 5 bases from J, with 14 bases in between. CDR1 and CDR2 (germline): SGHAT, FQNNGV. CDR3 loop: CASRGRTSNEQYF. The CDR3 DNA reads TGTGCCAGCAGGGGACGGACTTCCAACGAGCAGTACTTC.

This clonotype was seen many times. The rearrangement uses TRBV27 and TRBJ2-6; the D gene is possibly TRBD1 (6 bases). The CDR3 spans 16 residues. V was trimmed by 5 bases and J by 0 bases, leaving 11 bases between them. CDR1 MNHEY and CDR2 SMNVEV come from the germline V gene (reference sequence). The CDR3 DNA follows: TGTGCCAGCAGTCTAGGGGACAACTCTGGGGCCAACGTCCTGACTTTC. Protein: CASSLGDNSGANVLTF.

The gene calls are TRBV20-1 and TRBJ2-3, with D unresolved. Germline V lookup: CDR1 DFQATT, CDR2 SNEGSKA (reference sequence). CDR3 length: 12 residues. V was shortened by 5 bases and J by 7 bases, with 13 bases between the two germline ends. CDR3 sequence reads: CSASSAANTQYF. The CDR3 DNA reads TGCAGTGCTTCAAGCGCGGCAAATACGCAGTATTTT.

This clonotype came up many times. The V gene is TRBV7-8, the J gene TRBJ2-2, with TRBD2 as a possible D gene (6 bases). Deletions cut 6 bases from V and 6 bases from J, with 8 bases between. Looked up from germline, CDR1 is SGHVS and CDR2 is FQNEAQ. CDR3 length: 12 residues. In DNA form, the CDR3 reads TGTGCCAGCAGGGGCGGGGCCGGGGAGCTGTTTTTT. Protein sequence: CASRGGAGELFF.

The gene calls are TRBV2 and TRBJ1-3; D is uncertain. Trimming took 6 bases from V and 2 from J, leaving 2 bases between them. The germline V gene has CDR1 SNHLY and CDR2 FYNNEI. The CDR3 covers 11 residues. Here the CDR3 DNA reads TGTGCCAGCAGGCCTGGAAACACCATATATTTT. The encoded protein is CASRPGNTIYF. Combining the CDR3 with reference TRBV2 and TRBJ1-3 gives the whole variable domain EPEVTQTPSHQVTQMGQEVILRCVPISNHLYFYWYRQILGQKVEFLVSFYNNEISEKSEIFDDQFSVERPDGSNFTLKIRSTKLEDSAMYFCASRPGNTIYFGEGSWLTVV.

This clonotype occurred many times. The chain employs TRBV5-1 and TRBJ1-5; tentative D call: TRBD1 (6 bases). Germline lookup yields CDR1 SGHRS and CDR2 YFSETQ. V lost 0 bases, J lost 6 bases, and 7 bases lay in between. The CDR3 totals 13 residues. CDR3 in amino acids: CASSLEGGQPQHF. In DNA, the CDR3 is TGCGCCAGCAGCTTGGAAGGGGGTCAGCCCCAGCATTTT.

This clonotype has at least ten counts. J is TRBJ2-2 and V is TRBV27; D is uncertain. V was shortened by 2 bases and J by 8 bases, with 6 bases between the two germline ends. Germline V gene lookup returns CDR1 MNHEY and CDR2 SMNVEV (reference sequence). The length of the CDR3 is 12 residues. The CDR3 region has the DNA TGTGCCAGCAGTTTAAGGGTTGGGGAGCTGTTTTTT. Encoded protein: CASSLRVGELFF.

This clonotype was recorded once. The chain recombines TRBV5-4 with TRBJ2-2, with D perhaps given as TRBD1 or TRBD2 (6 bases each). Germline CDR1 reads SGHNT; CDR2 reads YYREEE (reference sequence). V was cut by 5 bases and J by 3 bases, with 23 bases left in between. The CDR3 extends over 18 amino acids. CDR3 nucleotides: TGTGCCAGCAGGCTGATCTCGGGGGCCCATAGGGACACCGGGGAGCTGTTTTTT. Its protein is CASRLISGAHRDTGELFF.